These T cell receptor beta chains were read from a single sample in a study of blood T cell repertoires in COVID-19. Data came from immunoSEQ multiplex PCR; TCRdb stores just in-frame clones and leaves some out. The table shows a few hundred thousand clones, with over 75% occurring only once. Sequenced input: PBMCs or T cells enriched from blood (not recorded which). Receptors originate from a man aged 35 to 55 in a cohort exposed to, infected with or recovered from COVID-19 (not recorded which). CDR3s include the opening cysteine and the closing phenylalanine or tryptophan. The D gene is left open where the match is weak. Some rows mark clone size as missing; the rest say once, few, many or name a class of expanded clone.

>TRBJ2-7|.|.|TRBV27
TGTGCCAGCAGTTCCCCCCGACAGGCACACCCTTACGAGCAGTACTTC
CASSSPRQAHPYEQYF
>TRBJ1-1|few|.|TRBV4-1
TGCGCCAGCAGCCGAAGAGCGGCTGGTGGAACTGAAGCTTTCTTT
CASSRRAAGGTEAFF
>TRBJ2-7|.|TRBD2|TRBV5-8
TGTGCCAGTGCCGGGGGGGCGCCCTACGAGCAGTACTTC
CASAGGAPYEQYF
>TRBJ1-3|.|.|TRBV4-1
TGCGCCAGCAGCGCTCAGGGTGATGGAAACACCATATATTTT
CASSAQGDGNTIYF
>TRBJ2-6|.|TRBD1|TRBV5-8
TGTGCCAGCAGCTTGTACGGGACAGGAGCCTCTGGGGCCAACGTCCTGACTTTC
CASSLYGTGASGANVLTF
>TRBJ2-6|few|TRBD1|TRBV18
TGTGCCAGCTCCGCGACAGGGGGTTCTGGGGCCAACGTCCTGACTTTC
CASSATGGSGANVLTF
>TRBJ1-1|.|.|TRBV11-2
TGTGCCAGCAGCTTCAAGGGGGACACTGAAGCTTTCTTT
CASSFKGDTEAFF
>TRBJ1-5|once|TRBD1|TRBV5-1
TGCGCCAGCAGCTTGGCACCGGGACAGAGCAATCAGCCCCAGCATTTT
CASSLAPGQSNQPQHF
>TRBJ1-5|few|TRBD1|TRBV9
TGTGCCAGCAGCGTACTTGGACAGGGACAAAATCAGCCCCAGCATTTT
CASSVLGQGQNQPQHF
>TRBJ2-3|once|.|TRBV18
TGTGCCAGCTCACCACTAGCGAGCACAGATACGCAGTATTTT
CASSPLASTDTQYF
>TRBJ1-3|.|.|TRBV19
TGTGCCAGTAAACGACATCCGATGAGCTCTGGAAACACCATATATTTT
CASKRHPMSSGNTIYF
>TRBJ1-1|.|TRBD1|TRBV6-1
TGTGCCAGCAGTGACGGACAGGGCTGGGCTTTCTTT
CASSDGQGWAFF
>TRBJ1-6|.|.|TRBV30
TGTGCCTGGAGATGGCCAGGGGATAATTCACCCCTCCACTTT
CAWRWPGDNSPLHF
>TRBJ2-2|.|TRBD2|TRBV27
TGTGCCAGCAGTTCACTAGCGGGAGGGCCAGGCGGGGAGCTGTTTTTT
CASSSLAGGPGGELFF
>TRBJ2-6|.|.|TRBV14
TGTGCCAGCAGCCAAGCAAGGAGTATACTCTCTGGGGCCAACGTCCTGACTTTC
CASSQARSILSGANVLTF
>TRBJ2-3|.|TRBD2|TRBV11-2
TGTGCCAGCAGCTTCTCCAGCGGGAGGGCAGATACGCAGTATTTT
CASSFSSGRADTQYF
>TRBJ2-3|once|.|TRBV9
TGTGCCAGCAGCGTAGTAGAGTTAGATACGCAGTATTTT
CASSVVELDTQYF
>TRBJ1-1|.|.|TRBV6-1
TGTGCCAGCAGTGATCCCAGCGTAAGTGAAGCTTTCTTT
CASSDPSVSEAFF
>TRBJ2-2|.|.|TRBV28
TGTGCCAGCAGTTCCGGACAGAAGACCGGGGAGCTGTTTTTT
CASSSGQKTGELFF
>TRBJ1-6|.|.|TRBV7-9
TGTGCCAGCAGCTTAGCGACAGATTCACCCCTCCACTTT
CASSLATDSPLHF
>TRBJ1-2|once|.|TRBV3-1/TRBV3-2
TGTGCCAGCAGCCAAGCTAAGACAGCCTATGGCTACACCTTC
CASSQAKTAYGYTF
>TRBJ1-2|.|.|TRBV11-1
TGTGCCAGCAGCTTATCCCGGCCGGGACAAGGCTACACCTTC
CASSLSRPGQGYTF
>TRBJ2-3|.|TRBD1|TRBV6-6
TGTGCCAGCAGTCGATCCGGGACAGGGTCAGATACGCAGTATTTT
CASSRSGTGSDTQYF
>TRBJ2-5|.|.|TRBV5-4
TGTGCCAGCCGCGCGAGGGCGGGAGAGACCCAGTACTTC
CASRARAGETQYF
>TRBJ2-7|.|.|TRBV5-1
TGCGCCAGCAGCTCAACCGATGGGCCCTACGAGCAGTACTTC
CASSSTDGPYEQYF
>TRBJ1-2|.|TRBD1|TRBV7-2
TGTGCCAGCAGCTTAGCGGACAGGGACTATGGCTACACCTTC
CASSLADRDYGYTF
>TRBJ2-7|.|TRBD2|TRBV5-1
TGCGCCAGCAGCGCCCGACTAGCATCCTACGAGCAGTACTTC
CASSARLASYEQYF
>TRBJ1-2|.|.|TRBV19
TGTGCCAGTAGTCCGGACAGATCTAACTATGGCTACACCTTC
CASSPDRSNYGYTF
>TRBJ1-2|.|.|TRBV3-1/TRBV3-2
TGTGCCAGCAGCCCCAGGGAGGCCTATGGCTACACCTTC
CASSPREAYGYTF
>TRBJ1-6|.|TRBD1|TRBV11-2
TGTGCCAGCAGCTTAAGGCCCGGGACAGGGCCCTATAATTCACCCCTCCACTTT
CASSLRPGTGPYNSPLHF
>TRBJ1-1|.|TRBD1|TRBV28
TGTGCCAGCAGCGGGACAGGGTGGACTGAAGCTTTCTTT
CASSGTGWTEAFF
>TRBJ2-2|once|.|TRBV7-6
TGTGCCAGCAGCCAGTGGTCGGGCACCGGGGAGCTGTTTTTT
CASSQWSGTGELFF
>TRBJ2-3|once|TRBD2|TRBV9
TGTGCCAGCAGCGTAGGGAGCGGGAGGGTCACAGATACGCAGTATTTT
CASSVGSGRVTDTQYF
>TRBJ2-6|.|TRBD1|TRBV7-6
TGTGCCAGCAGACGGACAGGGTCTGGGGCCAACGTCCTGACTTTC
CASRRTGSGANVLTF
>TRBJ2-7|.|TRBD1|TRBV10-3
TGTGCCATCAGTCCGGGACAGGGGGATCCCGAGCAGTACTTC
CAISPGQGDPEQYF
>TRBJ1-2|.|TRBD1|TRBV10-1
TGCGCCAGCAGTGAACAGGGGGGCTATGGCTACACCTTC
CASSEQGGYGYTF
>TRBJ2-3|.|.|TRBV10-1
TGCGCCAGCAGTTCCCACGACAGTGGCACAGATACGCAGTATTTT
CASSSHDSGTDTQYF
>TRBJ1-2|.|.|TRBV2
TGTGCCAGCAGACAGGCTGGTAACTATGGCTACACCTTC
CASRQAGNYGYTF
>TRBJ1-5|.|.|TRBV5-4
TGTGCCAGCAGCATGGGGGGCGGGGGTCAGCCCCAGCATTTT
CASSMGGGGQPQHF
>TRBJ2-1|.|TRBD2|TRBV6-5
TGTGCCAGCCGTTGGACTAGGGAGAGTAATGAGCAGTTCTTC
CASRWTRESNEQFF
>TRBJ2-1|.|.|TRBV5-1
TGCGCCAGCAGCTTGATACTAGCCGTGGGCAATGAGCAGTTCTTC
CASSLILAVGNEQFF
>TRBJ2-7|.|TRBD2|TRBV19
TGTGCCAGTAGTATTGCGGGAGGGGGCGAGCAGTACTTC
CASSIAGGGEQYF
>TRBJ2-1|.|TRBD2|TRBV15
TGTGCCACCAGCAGAGAACCCTGGCAGCGGGATAGGAATGAGCAGTTCTTC
CATSREPWQRDRNEQFF
>TRBJ2-2|.|.|TRBV19
TGTGCCAGTAGAGGGACTGGAAACACCGGGGAGCTGTTTTTT
CASRGTGNTGELFF
>TRBJ2-3|.|TRBD2|TRBV11-2
TGTGCCAGCAGCTCGACTAGCGGGAGAATCCCAGATACGCAGTATTTT
CASSSTSGRIPDTQYF
>TRBJ2-1|few|.|TRBV5-4
TGTGCCAGCAGCAGCCGAGGTAGAGGCTACAATGAGCAGTTCTTC
CASSSRGRGYNEQFF
>TRBJ1-1|.|.|TRBV5-1
TGCGCCAGCAGCTTGGATCGTCCGGCGGTCACTGAAGCTTTCTTT
CASSLDRPAVTEAFF
>TRBJ2-1|.|TRBD2|TRBV10-2
TGCGCCAGCAGTGGACTAGCGGGAGTGGGTTTGGATGAGCAGTTCTTC
CASSGLAGVGLDEQFF
>TRBJ1-6|.|.|TRBV2
TGTGCCAGCAGTGGACTACAAGATTCACCCCTCCACTTT
CASSGLQDSPLHF